This TCR beta chain was retrieved from a study of CD8 T cells in ankylosing spondylitis. Findings of the study overall: Seemingly distinctive of ankylosing spondylitis blood was a TCR beta motif formed by eight highly homologous variants.

MiXCR, run by TCRdb on the 5' RACE reads, gives a single entry per CDR3 protein. The table records 150,000 or so distinct CDR3 sequences, around 32% of them present only once. On this clonotype: Its antigen is undetermined.

Material: synovial fluid, either unsorted or a sorted T cell fraction (not recorded which). This receptor was taken from a male donor with ankylosing spondylitis.

The CDR3 spells CASSQEWAYGYTF. The CDR3, as DNA: TGCGCCAGCAGCCAAGAGTGGGCCTATGGCTACACCTTC. The V call is TRBV4-1, the J call TRBJ1-2, with no clear D. CDR1 and CDR2 from the germline V gene are MGHRA and YSYEKL. The ends were cut back, 0 bases at V and 4 bases at J, with 6 bases in the middle. This CDR3 has 13 residues.